This T cell receptor (beta chain) stems from a study of beta chain features in type 1 diabetes. Findings and caveats of the study: TCRB CDR3s were moderately but significantly shorter in Type 1 diabetes patients in all four CD4+ subsets.

As to this clone: Its antigen remains unidentified.

The whole isolated RNA underwent reverse transcription, so sequencing captured expressed TCRB transcripts. Sequenced by immunoSEQ multiplex PCR; TCRdb stores in-frame clones only, minus some. The table records roughly 150,000 clones, 8% to 9.5% of them present only once. In germline, CDR1 is MGHDK, CDR2 SYGVNS. V lost 4 bases and J 10 bases, leaving 14 bases between the germline ends. The CDR3 has 13 residues. V gene TRBV25-1 combines with J gene TRBJ2-1; a weak D match, TRBD1 (6 bases). The origin of this receptor is a woman aged 18-29 years with type 1 diabetes. Material: central memory CD4+ T cells from blood. CDR3 nucleotide sequence: TGTGCCAGCAGTGGACAGGTTTGGGGGGAGCAGTTCTTC. It encodes CASSGQVWGEQFF.